The 8 T cell receptor beta chains in this list originate from one sample, sequenced in a study of T cells in Graves' hyperthyroidism and ophthalmopathy. The source material, RNA transcripts, was used to amplify TCR beta CDR3 regions. First-round RT-PCR with HTBI primers amplified the TCR CDR3 region. Each CDR3 protein gets one entry after TCRdb re-called the multiplex PCR reads with MiXCR. The table has approximately 370,000 distinct CDR3 sequences, about 18% seen once. Sample: blood. Source of these receptors: a woman aged 25 to 39 with Graves' hyperthyroidism that later progressed to Graves' ophthalmopathy.

Concerning this clonotype: A read error may explain this, as a much larger clone is one base away. The genes are TRBV5-1 and TRBJ1-6, with no clear D. Germline V lookup: CDR1 SGHRS, CDR2 YFSETQ. CDR3 length: 15 residues. As DNA, the CDR3 is TGCGCCAGCGGCTTTGGGGATTCGGGGAATTCACCCCTCCACTTT. This encodes CASGFGDSGNSPLHF.

This clonotype was observed at least ten times. The chain couples TRBV19 to TRBJ1-2; the D gene is possibly TRBD1 (5 bases). CDR1 is LNHDA and CDR2 is SQIVND in the germline V gene (reference sequence). The CDR3 runs 14 residues. V was clipped by 6 bases and J by 6 bases, with 17 bases between them. The CDR3 bases are TGTGCCAGTAGACCCAGTTGGGGGGATAATGGCTACACCTTC. It encodes CASRPSWGDNGYTF.

This clonotype was seen at least ten times. The chain carries TRBV20-1 and TRBJ2-7; D is ambiguous. The germline gives CDR1 DFQATT, CDR2 SNEGSKA (reference sequence). V lost 3 bases, J lost 3 bases, and 6 bases lay in between. CDR3 length: 11 amino acids. CDR3 protein: CSARDVYEQYF. The CDR3, as DNA: TGCAGTGCTAGGGACGTCTACGAGCAGTACTTC.

V and J are TRBV10-1 and TRBJ1-5; no clear D. V shed 10 bases and J shed 4 bases, with 17 bases lying between them. CDR1 and CDR2 from the germline V gene are WNHNN and SYGVQD (reference sequence). CDR3 length: 14 amino acids. The CDR3 DNA reads as TGCGCCACCTGGGAGAGAGGGAGGAATCAGCCCCAGCATTTT. Protein sequence: CATWERGRNQPQHF.

This clonotype has a count of ten or more. The rearrangement uses TRBV7-9 and TRBJ1-1, with no clear D. This CDR3 is built from 15 residues. V was pared by 2 bases and J by 2 bases, with 12 bases between. CDR1 and CDR2 (germline): SEHNR, FQNEAQ (reference sequence). Here the CDR3 reads CASSLYSRLNTEAFF. The CDR3 nucleotides are TGTGCCAGCAGCTTATACAGTCGTCTAAACACTGAAGCTTTCTTT. Combining the CDR3 with reference TRBV7-9 and TRBJ1-1 gives the whole variable domain DTGVSQNPRHKITKRGQNVTFRCDPISEHNRLYWYRQTLGQGPEFLTYFQNEAQLEKSRLLSDRFSAERPKGSFSTLEIQRTEQGDSAMYLCASSLYSRLNTEAFFGQGTRLTVV.

The chain uses TRBV3-1 and TRBJ1-1; no reliable D call. V lost 0 bases and J 0 bases, leaving 14 bases between the germline ends. From germline, CDR1 is LGHDT and CDR2 YNNKEL (reference sequence). The CDR3 is 17 residues long. The DNA for the CDR3 is TGTGCCAGCAGCCAAGATCCGTCGGGCAGAATGAACACTGAAGCTTTCTTT. Its translation: CASSQDPSGRMNTEAFF.

This clonotype was seen repeatedly, ten times or more. In nucleotides, the CDR3 is TGTGCCTGGAGTGAAACCGGGACAGGAGCAAATGGCTACACCTTC. It is translated as CAWSETGTGANGYTF. V is TRBV30 and J is TRBJ1-2; TRBD1 matches at 8 bases. CDR1 GTSNPN and CDR2 SVGIG come from the germline V gene (reference sequence). V was pared by 1 base and J by 6 bases, with 10 bases of the junction left unmatched. The CDR3 contains 15 residues.

This clonotype was seen more than once but under ten times. The rearrangement links TRBV3-1 to TRBJ2-3; D perhaps matches TRBD2 (7 bases). V was cut by 0 bases and J by 5 bases, with 15 bases left in between. In germline, CDR1 is LGHDT, CDR2 YNNKEL (reference sequence). This CDR3 is 16 amino acids long. Here the CDR3 reads CASSQDLGGAGDTQYF. The CDR3 region has the DNA TGTGCCAGCAGCCAAGATCTTGGGGGGGCGGGAGATACGCAGTATTTT.